Presented here are 28 T cell receptor beta chains from one specimen sequenced in a study of blood T cells in healthy people across ages. Primed by a sample-barcoded 5' primer and a J-beta primer mix, a second PCR proceeded for 7 to 11 cycles. One entry per CDR3 protein results from TCRdb running MiXCR on the 5' RACE reads. The top ten clones hold 7.7% of a sample with 1.5 million to 2 million distinct CDR3 sequences, about 28% of them seen once. Sample: blood. Receptors originate from a woman in her 30s in good health.

This clonotype occurred a few times. This chain joins TRBV12-3 or TRBV12-4 and TRBJ2-7; weak D call: TRBD2 (5 bases). The CDR3 runs to 16 residues. V was clipped by 4 bases and J by 2 bases, with 18 bases between them. CDR3 loop: CASSSRGSGETYEQYF. In DNA form, the CDR3 reads TGTGCCAGCAGTTCCCGAGGCAGCGGCGAGACCTACGAGCAGTACTTC.

Comments on this clonotype: A clone one base away is much larger, so this may be a read error. The chain links TRBV20-1 to TRBJ2-7; D unresolved. V was shortened by 3 bases and J by 7 bases, with 16 bases between the two germline ends. From germline, CDR1 is DFQATT and CDR2 SNEGSKA (reference sequence). The CDR3 sequence is 13 residues long. CDR3 coding DNA: TGCAGTGCTAGTGTGGGTAGCTACAATGAGCAGTACTTC. Its protein product is CSASVGSYNEQYF.

CDR3: CASSSSSGRALRKFF. CDR3 DNA sequence: TGTGCCAGCAGCTCCTCTAGCGGGAGGGCCTTGAGGAAGTTCTTC. The rearrangement uses TRBV7-9 and TRBJ2-1; 12 bases agree with TRBD2. This CDR3 comprises 15 residues. Germline V gives CDR1 SEHNR, CDR2 FQNEAQ (reference sequence). The V gene end was trimmed by 4 bases and the J gene end by 14 bases; junction bases not matched to a gene: 12. Using reference TRBV7-9 and TRBJ2-1 for the parts outside the CDR3, the full variable domain is DTGVSQNPRHKITKRGQNVTFRCDPISEHNRLYWYRQTLGQGPEFLTYFQNEAQLEKSRLLSDRFSAERPKGSFSTLEIQRTEQGDSAMYLCASSSSSGRALRKFFGPGTRLTVL.

The rearrangement uses TRBV12-5 and TRBJ2-5, with 7 bases identical to TRBD1. The V segment lost 7 bases and the J segment 5 bases; nucleotides outside the gene matches: 10. Germline V CDR1 and CDR2: LGHNT, FRNRAP. CDR3 length: 14 amino acids. The CDR3 protein is CASAPRGGGETQYF. In nucleotides, the CDR3 is TGTGCTAGTGCACCGAGAGGGGGCGGTGAGACCCAGTACTTC.

This clonotype has only a few counts. The chain recombines TRBV25-1 with TRBJ1-2; 7 positions agree with TRBD1. J lost 7 bases, V lost 4 bases, and 6 bases had no gene match. The length of the CDR3 is 13 residues. Germline CDR1 MGHDK, CDR2 SYGVNS. The CDR3 is CASSAGTVPGYTF. The CDR3 nucleotides are TGTGCCAGCAGTGCCGGGACAGTCCCTGGCTACACCTTC.

A few counts support this clonotype. This rearrangement joins TRBV5-5 to TRBJ2-3, with 8 positions matching TRBD1. In germline, CDR1 is SGHKS, CDR2 YYEKEE (reference sequence). With 3 bases clipped from V and 1 base from J, the junction kept 4 bases outside the gene matches. This CDR3 is 15 amino acids long. As DNA, the CDR3 is TGTGCCAGCAGCTCGACAGGGGCCGGCACAGATACGCAGTATTTT. Translation: CASSSTGAGTDTQYF.

A word on this clonotype: The junction shows a germline mismatch at one end, possibly a read error. For the CDR3, the DNA is TGTGCCAGCAGTTCGCAAGGACTAGCGCCCAACAATGGGCAGTTCTTC. Translation: CASSSQGLAPNNGQFF. The chain employs TRBV12-3 or TRBV12-4 and TRBJ2-1; 9 bases are a match to TRBD2. CDR3 length: 16 amino acids.

This clonotype was seen at least ten times. The gene calls are TRBV9 and TRBJ2-1, with TRBD2 identical over 10 bases. The CDR3 is made up of 15 amino acids. Trimming cost V 3 bases and J 4 bases; bases outside gene matches: 4. In germline, CDR1 is SGDLS, CDR2 YYNGEE. The CDR3 loop is CASSASGSLYNEQFF. Written as DNA, the CDR3 is TGTGCCAGCAGCGCTAGCGGGAGTCTTTACAATGAGCAGTTCTTC.

This clonotype was counted many times. The chain is built from TRBV5-6 and TRBJ1-2; 9 nucleotides agree with TRBD1. Germline V gives CDR1 SGHDT, CDR2 YYEEEE. The V segment lost 5 bases and the J segment 3 bases; nucleotides outside the gene matches: 2. The CDR3 covers 13 residues. DNA for the CDR3: TGTGCCAGCAGAAGGGACAGGGACTATGGCTACACCTTC. It yields the protein CASRRDRDYGYTF.

The gene calls are TRBV12-3 or TRBV12-4 and TRBJ2-1; D is undetermined. With 1 base removed from V and 7 bases from J, the gap between germline ends came to 11 bases. The length of the CDR3 is 14 residues. CDR3 DNA sequence: TGTGCCAGCAGTTTAGGAAACAGATTGAATGAGCAGTTCTTC. Its protein product is CASSLGNRLNEQFF.

Points on this clonotype: This clone may be a read error of a much larger clone one base away. The genes are TRBV10-3 and TRBJ2-5; D may be TRBD2 (5 bases). This CDR3 contains 12 residues. Trimming took 8 bases from V and 3 from J, leaving 10 bases between them. Germline V gene data show CDR1 as ENHRY and CDR2 as SYGVKD. The CDR3 loop is CAIPYGEETQYF. The DNA for the CDR3 is TGTGCCATCCCTTACGGGGAAGAGACCCAGTACTTC.

The chain links TRBV7-9 to TRBJ1-2; no clear D. The V gene lost 8 bases and the J gene lost 2 bases, with 15 bases spanning the gap. Looked up from germline, CDR1 is SEHNR and CDR2 is FQNEAQ (reference sequence). The CDR3 has 14 residues. The CDR3 here is CASGPLTDNYGYTF. CDR3 DNA sequence: TGTGCCAGCGGCCCTCTTACCGACAACTATGGCTACACCTTC.

This clonotype occurred a few times. The rearrangement links TRBV27 to TRBJ2-3; 7 bases match TRBD1. J was trimmed by 5 bases and V by 7 bases; bases with no gene match: 9. Per the germline V gene, CDR1 is MNHEY and CDR2 is SMNVEV (reference sequence). This CDR3 has 14 residues. CDR3 residues: CASTETGLGDTQYF. CDR3 nucleotides: TGTGCCAGCACCGAGACAGGGCTTGGAGATACGCAGTATTTT.

The V call is TRBV7-9, the J call TRBJ1-1; D call uncertain. V lost 3 bases to trimming and J lost 5 bases, with 7 bases between them. Germline V gives CDR1 SEHNR, CDR2 FQNEAQ (reference sequence). The CDR3 has 12 amino acids. DNA for the CDR3: TGTGCCAGCAGCTTGGTTTTGACTGAAGCTTTCTTT. It encodes CASSLVLTEAFF.

This clonotype was counted a few times. The CDR3 region has the DNA TGTGCCAGCAGCTCAGACAGGGGGCTTGGCAATCAGCCCCAGCATTTT. Encoded protein: CASSSDRGLGNQPQHF. The rearrangement links TRBV5-6 to TRBJ1-5, with 10 nucleotides matching TRBD1. The germline CDR1 and CDR2 sequences are SGHDT and YYEEEE. The V segment lost 3 bases and the J segment 2 bases; nucleotides outside the gene matches: 5. The length of the CDR3 is 16 residues.

The V and J genes are TRBV5-5 and TRBJ2-1; TRBD1 agrees at 7 bases. V shed 5 bases and J 2 bases; nucleotides not matched to a gene: 7. The length of the CDR3 is 15 residues. Germline V lookup: CDR1 SGHKS, CDR2 YYEKEE (reference sequence). This CDR3 is CASSQVTGTYNEQFF. Written as DNA, the CDR3 is TGTGCCAGCAGTCAAGTGACAGGGACCTACAATGAGCAGTTCTTC.

About this clonotype itself: A read error may explain this, as a much larger clone is one base away. A read error is likely, as this CDR3 ends without the conserved phenylalanine or tryptophan. For the CDR3, the DNA is TGCGCCAGCAGCTTGGGGGGTATCAAAAACATTCAGTACTGC. Its translation is CASSLGGIKNIQYC. V usage is TRBV5-1 and J usage is TRBJ2-4, with D hard to call. The CDR3 consists of 14 residues. Germline V lookup: CDR1 SGHRS, CDR2 YFSETQ. V shed 0 bases and J shed 3 bases, with 7 bases lying between them.

This clonotype has ten or more counts. This chain connects TRBV12-3 or TRBV12-4 to TRBJ1-6; D gene uncertain. The V end was cut by 5 bases, the J end by 15 bases, with 17 bases between. The CDR3 is made up of 13 amino acids. DNA of the CDR3: TGTGCCAGCAGTCCCACCCCGACCGGTCACCTCCACTTT. This translates into CASSPTPTGHLHF.

Only a few counts were recorded for this clonotype. This chain uses TRBV12-3 or TRBV12-4 with TRBJ2-5; 10 bases match TRBD1. J lost 11 bases, V lost 5 bases, and 11 bases had no gene match. This CDR3 region has 14 residues. CDR3 residues: CASSQTGGEYGQYF. In DNA form, the CDR3 reads TGTGCCAGCAGTCAGACAGGGGGCGAGTACGGGCAGTACTTC.

The V call is TRBV7-9, the J call TRBJ1-2; D is possibly TRBD1 (5 bases). The ends were cut back, 6 bases at V and 2 bases at J, with 13 bases in the middle. Per germline, CDR1 SEHNR and CDR2 FQNEAQ (reference sequence). The CDR3 is 14 amino acids. This CDR3 is CASRGRGGNYGYTF. The CDR3 DNA reads as TGTGCCAGCAGGGGACGGGGGGGAAACTATGGCTACACCTTC.

This clonotype occurred many times. The junction shows a germline mismatch at one end, possibly a read error. The chain uses TRBV6-2 or TRBV6-3 and TRBJ2-1; TRBD2 might be the D (5 bases). Germline V gene sequence: CDR1 MNHEY, CDR2 SVGEGT. The CDR3 is made up of 11 amino acids. The CDR3: CASSDYIEQFF. CDR3 bases: TGTGCCAGCAGTGACTACATTGAGCAGTTCTTC.

This clonotype was seen more than once but under ten times. The chain recombines TRBV12-3 or TRBV12-4 with TRBJ1-2; no reliable D call. Trimming shortened V by 6 bases and J by 6 bases, and 14 bases separated the two germline ends. The CDR3 contains 13 residues. CDR3 region: CASRYQNKDGYTF. The CDR3 DNA follows: TGTGCCAGCAGGTATCAGAATAAAGATGGCTACACCTTC.

The J gene is TRBJ1-5, the V gene TRBV28; a weak D match, TRBD1 (6 bases). This CDR3 is 15 amino acids long. Per germline, CDR1 MDHEN and CDR2 SYDVKM. The V and J ends lost 1 base and 13 bases respectively, with 20 bases between them. This chain's CDR3 is CASSLYAGAVDRQHF. CDR3 DNA sequence: TGTGCCAGCAGTTTATACGCGGGGGCTGTGGATAGACAGCATTTT.

The genes are TRBV6-5 and TRBJ1-2, with a possible D match to TRBD1 (5 bases). CDR1 is MNHEY and CDR2 is SVGAGI in the germline V gene. Trimming shortened V by 7 bases and J by 4 bases, and 16 bases separated the two germline ends. The CDR3 spans 14 residues. Here the CDR3 reads CASKIGRASYGYTF. In DNA form, the CDR3 reads TGTGCCAGCAAAATCGGCAGGGCATCCTATGGCTACACCTTC.

This clonotype was recorded at least ten times. The rearrangement joins TRBV5-1 to TRBJ2-1, with D uncertain. This CDR3 comprises 14 residues. Trimming removed 2 bases from V and 7 bases from J, with 13 bases in between. Germline V gives CDR1 SGHRS, CDR2 YFSETQ. The CDR3 here is CASSFGPMSNEQFF. The CDR3 region has the DNA TGCGCCAGCAGCTTTGGGCCAATGTCTAATGAGCAGTTCTTC.

This rearrangement joins TRBV24-1 to TRBJ2-1, with no clear D. The CDR3 loop spans 12 amino acids. The V end lost 4 bases, the J end lost 7 bases, and 7 bases lay between the germline ends. Germline CDR1 KGHDR, CDR2 SFDVKD. CDR3 nucleotides: TGTGCCACCAGTGACGGGTGGAATGAGCAGTTCTTC. As protein: CATSDGWNEQFF.

The chain has TRBV28 and TRBJ1-6, with 8 positions matching TRBD1. Germline trimming cut 6 bases from V and 8 bases from J; bases unmatched to any gene: 12. The CDR3 runs to 16 residues. The germline V gene encodes CDR1 MDHEN and CDR2 SYDVKM. CDR3 region: CASRYRDRTLHSPLHF. As DNA, the CDR3 is TGTGCCAGCAGATACCGGGACAGGACTTTACATTCACCCCTCCACTTT.

The V and J genes are TRBV29-1 and TRBJ1-2, with D tentatively TRBD1 (5 bases). Germline V gene lookup returns CDR1 SQVTM and CDR2 ANQGSEA. CDR3 size: 11 residues. Trimming stripped 7 bases from V and 4 bases from J, with 10 bases between. CDR3 DNA: TGCAGCGACGACAGACGCTATGGCTACACCTTC. Translating it yields CSDDRRYGYTF.